This TCR beta chain was found in a study of OX40 agonist ivuxolimab in advanced cancers. As for the study in general: Patients were dosed with the agonistic anti-OX40 (CD134) antibody ivuxolimab. Prior checkpoint blockade (anti-PD-1, anti-PD-L1 or anti-CTLA-4) was permitted; roughly 40% had it.

The junction had 7 bases not matched to a gene; V was cut back by 0 bases and J by 2 bases. The CDR3 has 18 amino acids. Germline values: CDR1 SGDLS, CDR2 YYNGEE. Patients with a history of autoimmune disease or on systemic immunosuppression were excluded. Here immunoSEQ multiplex PCR was the method, and the copy in TCRdb shows in-frame clones only, minus some. The data contain about 67,000 clones, 70% to 90% of them singletons. The specimen comprised CD4+ or CD8+ T cells sorted from blood, sampled in a trial of the OX40 agonist ivuxolimab. The sequence was obtained from an adult with an advanced solid tumor such as melanoma, head and neck, liver or kidney cancer. The rearrangement uses TRBV9 and TRBJ2-2, with 10 bases lining up with TRBD2. The DNA of the CDR3 is TGTGCCAGCAGCGTAGAAGCGGGAGGGCCTAAAAACACCGGGGAGCTGTTTTTT. It codes for CASSVEAGGPKNTGELFF.